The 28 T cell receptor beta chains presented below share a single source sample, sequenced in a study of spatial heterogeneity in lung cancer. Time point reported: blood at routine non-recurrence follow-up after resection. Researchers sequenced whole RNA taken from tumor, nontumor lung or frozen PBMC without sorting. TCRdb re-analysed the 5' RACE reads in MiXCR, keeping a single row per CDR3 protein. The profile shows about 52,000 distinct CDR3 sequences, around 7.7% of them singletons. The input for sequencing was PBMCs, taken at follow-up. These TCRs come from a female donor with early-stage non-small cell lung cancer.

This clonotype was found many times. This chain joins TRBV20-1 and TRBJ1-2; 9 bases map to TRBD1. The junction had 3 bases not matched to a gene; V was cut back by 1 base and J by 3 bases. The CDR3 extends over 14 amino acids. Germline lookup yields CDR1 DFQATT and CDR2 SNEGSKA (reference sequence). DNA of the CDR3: TGCAGTGCTAGAGTCCGGGACAGGGACTATGGCTACACCTTC. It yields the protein CSARVRDRDYGYTF.

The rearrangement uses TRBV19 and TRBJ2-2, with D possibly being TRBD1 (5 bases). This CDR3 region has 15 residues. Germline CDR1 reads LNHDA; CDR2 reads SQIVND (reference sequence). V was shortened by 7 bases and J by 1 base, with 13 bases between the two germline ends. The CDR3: CASNLGAGNTGELFF. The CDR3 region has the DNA TGTGCCAGTAACCTAGGGGCAGGGAACACCGGGGAGCTGTTTTTT. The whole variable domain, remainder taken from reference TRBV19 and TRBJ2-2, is DGGITQSPKYLFRKEGQNVTLSCEQNLNHDAMYWYRQDPGQGLRLIYYSQIVNDFQKGDIAEGYSVSREKKESFPLTVTSAQKNPTAFYLCASNLGAGNTGELFFGEGSRLTVL.

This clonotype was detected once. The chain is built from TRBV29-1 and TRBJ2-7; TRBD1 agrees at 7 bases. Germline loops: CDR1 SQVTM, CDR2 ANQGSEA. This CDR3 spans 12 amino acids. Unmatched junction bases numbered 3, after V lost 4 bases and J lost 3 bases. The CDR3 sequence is CSVGGTDYEQYF. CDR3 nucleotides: TGCAGCGTTGGAGGGACAGACTACGAGCAGTACTTC.

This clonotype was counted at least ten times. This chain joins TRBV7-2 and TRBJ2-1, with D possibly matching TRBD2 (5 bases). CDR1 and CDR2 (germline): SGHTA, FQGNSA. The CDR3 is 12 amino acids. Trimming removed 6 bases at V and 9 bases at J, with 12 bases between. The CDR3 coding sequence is TGTGCCAGCAGGCTTCCCGGGGTTGAGCAGTTCTTC. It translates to CASRLPGVEQFF.

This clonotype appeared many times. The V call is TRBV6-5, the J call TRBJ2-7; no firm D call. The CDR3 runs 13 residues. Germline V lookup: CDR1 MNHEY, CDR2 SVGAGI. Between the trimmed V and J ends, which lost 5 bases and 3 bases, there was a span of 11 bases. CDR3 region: CASSVGPRYEQYF. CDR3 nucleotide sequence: TGTGCCAGCAGTGTCGGCCCGCGCTACGAGCAGTACTTC.

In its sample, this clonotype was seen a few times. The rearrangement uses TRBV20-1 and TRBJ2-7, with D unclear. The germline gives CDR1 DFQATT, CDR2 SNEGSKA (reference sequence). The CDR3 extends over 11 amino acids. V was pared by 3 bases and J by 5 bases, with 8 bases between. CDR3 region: CSASRLNEQYF. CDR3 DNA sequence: TGCAGTGCTAGTCGGCTGAACGAGCAGTACTTC.

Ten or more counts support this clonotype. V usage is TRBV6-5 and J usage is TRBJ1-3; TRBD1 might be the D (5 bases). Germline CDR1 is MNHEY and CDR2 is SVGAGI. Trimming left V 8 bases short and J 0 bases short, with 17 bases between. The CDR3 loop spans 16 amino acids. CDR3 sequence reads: CASGSWGRGSGNTIYF. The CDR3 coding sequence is TGTGCCAGCGGATCCTGGGGGAGGGGCTCTGGAAACACCATATATTTT.

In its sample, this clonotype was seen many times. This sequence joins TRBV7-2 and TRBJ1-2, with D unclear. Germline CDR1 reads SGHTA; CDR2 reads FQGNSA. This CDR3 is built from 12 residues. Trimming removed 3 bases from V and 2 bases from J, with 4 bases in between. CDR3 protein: CASSLGNYGYTF. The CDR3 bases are TGTGCCAGCAGCTTGGGCAACTATGGCTACACCTTC.

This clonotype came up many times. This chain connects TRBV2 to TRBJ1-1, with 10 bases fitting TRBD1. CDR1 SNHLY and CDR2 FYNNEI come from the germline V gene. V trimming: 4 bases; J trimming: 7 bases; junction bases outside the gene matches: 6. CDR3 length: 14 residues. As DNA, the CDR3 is TGTGCCAGCAGTGTTCTTGGGACAGGGGTTGAAGCTTTCTTT. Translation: CASSVLGTGVEAFF. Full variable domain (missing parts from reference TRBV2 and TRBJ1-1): EPEVTQTPSHQVTQMGQEVILRCVPISNHLYFYWYRQILGQKVEFLVSFYNNEISEKSEIFDDQFSVERPDGSNFTLKIRSTKLEDSAMYFCASSVLGTGVEAFFGQGTRLTVV.

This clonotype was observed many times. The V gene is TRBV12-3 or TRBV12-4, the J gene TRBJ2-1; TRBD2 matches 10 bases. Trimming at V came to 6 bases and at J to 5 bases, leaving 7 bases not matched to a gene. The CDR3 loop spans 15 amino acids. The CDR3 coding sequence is TGTGCCAGCAGGGGTCTAGCGGGGGCGCACAATGAGCAGTTCTTC. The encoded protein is CASRGLAGAHNEQFF.

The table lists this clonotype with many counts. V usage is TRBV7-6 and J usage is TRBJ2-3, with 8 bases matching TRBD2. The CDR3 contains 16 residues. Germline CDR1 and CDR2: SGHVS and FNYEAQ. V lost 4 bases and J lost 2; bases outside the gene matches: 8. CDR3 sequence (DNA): TGTGCCAGCAGCTCCCGGGGAGCGGGGGCCACAGATACGCAGTATTTT. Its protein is CASSSRGAGATDTQYF.

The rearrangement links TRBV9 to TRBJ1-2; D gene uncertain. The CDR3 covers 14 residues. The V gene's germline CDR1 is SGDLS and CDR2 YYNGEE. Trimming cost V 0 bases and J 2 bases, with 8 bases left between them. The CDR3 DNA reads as TGTGCCAGCAGCGTAGGTCAGAGGAACTATGGCTACACCTTC. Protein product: CASSVGQRNYGYTF. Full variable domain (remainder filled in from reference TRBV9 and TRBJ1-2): DSGVTQTPKHLITATGQRVTLRCSPRSGDLSVYWYQQSLDQGLQFLIQYYNGEERAKGNILERFSAQQFPDLHSELNLSSLELGDSALYFCASSVGQRNYGYTFGSGTRLTVV.

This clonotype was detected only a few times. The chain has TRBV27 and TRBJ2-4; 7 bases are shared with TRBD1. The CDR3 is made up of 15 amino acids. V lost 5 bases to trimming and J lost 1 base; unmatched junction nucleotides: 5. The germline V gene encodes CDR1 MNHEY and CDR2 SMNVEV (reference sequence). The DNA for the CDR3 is TGTGCCAGCAGTGGGGACAGAGGGGCCAAAAACATTCAGTACTTC. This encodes CASSGDRGAKNIQYF.

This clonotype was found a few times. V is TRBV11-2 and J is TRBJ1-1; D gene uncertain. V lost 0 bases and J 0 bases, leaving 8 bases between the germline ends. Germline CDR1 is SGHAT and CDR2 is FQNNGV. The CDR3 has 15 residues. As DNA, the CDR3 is TGTGCCAGCAGCTTAGATCAAATGATGAACACTGAAGCTTTCTTT. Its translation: CASSLDQMMNTEAFF.

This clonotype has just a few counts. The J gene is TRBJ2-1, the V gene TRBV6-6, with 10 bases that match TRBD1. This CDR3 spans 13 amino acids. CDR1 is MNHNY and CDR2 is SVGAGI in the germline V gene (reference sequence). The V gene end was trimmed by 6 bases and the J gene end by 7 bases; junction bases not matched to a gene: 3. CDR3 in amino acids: CASSDRGQNEQFF. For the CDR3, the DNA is TGTGCCAGCAGCGACAGGGGGCAGAATGAGCAGTTCTTC.

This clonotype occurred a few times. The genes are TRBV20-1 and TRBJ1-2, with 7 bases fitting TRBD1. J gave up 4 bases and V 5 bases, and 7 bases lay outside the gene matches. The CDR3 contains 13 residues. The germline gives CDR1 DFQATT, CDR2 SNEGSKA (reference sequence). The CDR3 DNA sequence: TGCAGTGCTCGAGGGGGCGTATCCTATGGCTACACCTTC. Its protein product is CSARGGVSYGYTF.

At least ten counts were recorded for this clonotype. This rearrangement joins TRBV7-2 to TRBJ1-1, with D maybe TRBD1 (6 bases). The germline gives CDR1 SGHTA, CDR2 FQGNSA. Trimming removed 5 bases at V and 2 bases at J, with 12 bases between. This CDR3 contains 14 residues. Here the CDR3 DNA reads TGTGCCAGCAGCGCGGGACAACTTAACACTGAAGCTTTCTTT. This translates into CASSAGQLNTEAFF.

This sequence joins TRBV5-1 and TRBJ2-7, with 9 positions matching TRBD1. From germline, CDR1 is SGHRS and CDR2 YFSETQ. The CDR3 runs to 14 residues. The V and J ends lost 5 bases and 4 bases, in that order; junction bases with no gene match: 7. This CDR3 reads CASSRQGGIYEQYF. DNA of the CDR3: TGCGCCAGCAGTCGACAGGGGGGTATATACGAGCAGTACTTC. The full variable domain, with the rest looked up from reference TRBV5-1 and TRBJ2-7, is KAGVTQTPRYLIKTRGQQVTLSCSPISGHRSVSWYQQTPGQGLQFLFEYFSETQRNKGNFPGRFSGRQFSNSRSEMNVSTLELGDSALYLCASSRQGGIYEQYFGPGTRLTVT.

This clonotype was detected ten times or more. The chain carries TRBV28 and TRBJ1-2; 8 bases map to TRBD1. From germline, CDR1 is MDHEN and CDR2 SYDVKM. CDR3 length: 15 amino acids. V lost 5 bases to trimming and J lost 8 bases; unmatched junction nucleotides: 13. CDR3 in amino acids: CASSTPDRVTRGYTF. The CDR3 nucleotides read TGTGCCAGCAGTACCCCGGACAGGGTAACGAGGGGCTACACCTTC.

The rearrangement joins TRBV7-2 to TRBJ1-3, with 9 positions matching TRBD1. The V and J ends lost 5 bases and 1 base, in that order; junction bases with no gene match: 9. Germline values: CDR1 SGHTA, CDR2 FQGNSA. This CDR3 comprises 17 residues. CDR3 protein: CASSPRTGDGSGNTIYF. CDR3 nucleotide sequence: TGTGCCAGCAGCCCGCGGACAGGGGATGGATCTGGAAACACCATATATTTT.

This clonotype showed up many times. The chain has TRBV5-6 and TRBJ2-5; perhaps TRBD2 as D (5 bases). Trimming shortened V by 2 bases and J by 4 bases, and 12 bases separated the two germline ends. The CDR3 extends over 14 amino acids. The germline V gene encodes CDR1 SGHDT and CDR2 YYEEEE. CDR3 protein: CASSFGGVGETQYF. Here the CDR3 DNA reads TGTGCCAGCAGCTTCGGAGGTGTCGGAGAGACCCAGTACTTC.

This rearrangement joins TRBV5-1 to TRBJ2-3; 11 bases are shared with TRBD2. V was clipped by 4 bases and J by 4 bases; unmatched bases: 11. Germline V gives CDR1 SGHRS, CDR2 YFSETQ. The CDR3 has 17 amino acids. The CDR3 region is CASSRRISSGGSDTQYF. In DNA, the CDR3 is TGCGCCAGCAGCAGGAGGATCTCTAGCGGGGGGTCAGATACGCAGTATTTT.

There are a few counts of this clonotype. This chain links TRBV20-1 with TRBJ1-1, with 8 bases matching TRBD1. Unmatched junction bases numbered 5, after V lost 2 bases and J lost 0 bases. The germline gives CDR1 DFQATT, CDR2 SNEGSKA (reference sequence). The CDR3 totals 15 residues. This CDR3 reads CSARKTGVVNTEAFF. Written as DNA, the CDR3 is TGCAGTGCTAGAAAGACAGGGGTCGTGAACACTGAAGCTTTCTTT.

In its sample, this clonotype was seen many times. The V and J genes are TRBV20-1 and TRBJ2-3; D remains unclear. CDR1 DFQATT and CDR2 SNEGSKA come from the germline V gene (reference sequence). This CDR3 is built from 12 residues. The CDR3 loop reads CSAEPGTDTQYF. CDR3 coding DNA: TGCAGCGCGGAACCTGGCACAGATACGCAGTATTTT.

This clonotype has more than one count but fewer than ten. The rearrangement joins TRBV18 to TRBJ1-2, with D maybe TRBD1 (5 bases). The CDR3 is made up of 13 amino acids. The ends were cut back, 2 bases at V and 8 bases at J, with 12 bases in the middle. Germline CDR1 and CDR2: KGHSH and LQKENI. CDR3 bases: TGTGCCAGCTCACCAGGGCAGGGAAACGGCTACACCTTC. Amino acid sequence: CASSPGQGNGYTF.

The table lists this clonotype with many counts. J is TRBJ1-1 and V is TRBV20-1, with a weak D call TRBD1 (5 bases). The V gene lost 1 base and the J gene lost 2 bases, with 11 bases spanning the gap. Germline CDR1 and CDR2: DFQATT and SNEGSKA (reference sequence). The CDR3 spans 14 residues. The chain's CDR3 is CSARGGGFNTEAFF. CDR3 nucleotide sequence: TGCAGTGCTAGAGGGGGCGGGTTTAACACTGAAGCTTTCTTT.

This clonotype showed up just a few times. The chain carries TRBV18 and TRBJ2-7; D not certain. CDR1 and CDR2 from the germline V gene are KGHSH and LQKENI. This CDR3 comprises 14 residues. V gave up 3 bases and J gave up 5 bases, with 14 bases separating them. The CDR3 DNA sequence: TGTGCCAGCTCACCGAGGACCGTCTTCCACGAGCAGTACTTC. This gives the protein CASSPRTVFHEQYF.

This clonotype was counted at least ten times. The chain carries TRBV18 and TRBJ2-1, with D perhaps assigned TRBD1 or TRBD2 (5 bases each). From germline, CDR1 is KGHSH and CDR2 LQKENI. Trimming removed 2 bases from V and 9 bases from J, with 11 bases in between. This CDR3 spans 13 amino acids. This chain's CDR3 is CASSPVGVGEQFF. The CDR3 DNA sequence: TGTGCCAGCTCACCAGTGGGGGTGGGTGAGCAGTTCTTC. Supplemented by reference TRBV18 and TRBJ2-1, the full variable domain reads NAGVMQNPRHLVRRRGQEARLRCSPMKGHSHVYWYRQLPEEGLKFMVYLQKENIIDESGMPKERFSAEFPKEGPSILRIQQVVRGDSAAYFCASSPVGVGEQFFGPGTRLTVL.